This T cell receptor (beta chain) was found in a study of shared clonotypes between healthy human individuals. Clones were sequenced by immunoSEQ multiplex PCR, and TCRdb holds only the in-frame ones, with some missing. The sample consists of 2,500,000 or so clones, under 95% of them appearing once. This CDR3 has 14 residues. The ends lost 0 bases at V and 9 bases at J; junction bases unmatched: 5. Per the germline V gene, CDR1 is SGHRS and CDR2 is YFSETQ. This TCR was recovered from a man younger than 30 in good health. Some clones in this sample may be carry-over from other donors' samples. Material for sequencing was naive CD4+ T cells from PBMCs. The subset is: CD45RA+ positively selected. This chain links TRBV5-1 with TRBJ2-1; 8 positions match TRBD2. The CDR3 spells CASSLVGSGVEQFF. As DNA, the CDR3 is TGCGCCAGCAGCTTGGTTGGTAGCGGGGTTGAGCAGTTCTTC.